The 32 T cell receptor beta chains given below trace back to one sample, sequenced in a study of cytomegalovirus exposure and HLA in healthy donors. The PCR made use of 60 Vbeta and 13 Jbeta primers. The repertoire was sequenced with immunoSEQ multiplex PCR; TCRdb's copy has only in-frame clones and lacks some. Of under 250,000 clones in the sample, roughly 80% are singletons; the top ten hold 2.5% to 3%. Input material: PBMCs. The source is a middle-aged woman in good health and CMV-seronegative.

The V and J genes are TRBV30 and TRBJ2-3; D is perhaps TRBD1 (5 bases). The CDR3 consists of 15 residues. Germline-derived CDR1 and CDR2 are GTSNPN and SVGIG (reference sequence). The V end lost 0 bases, the J end lost 3 bases, and 13 bases lay between the germline ends. The CDR3 loop is CAWSVVGLLTDTQYF. The CDR3 coding sequence is TGTGCCTGGAGTGTTGTGGGGCTTCTGACAGATACGCAGTATTTT. The entire variable domain, with the rest obtained from reference TRBV30 and TRBJ2-3, is as follows: SQTIHQWPATLVQPVGSPLSLECTVEGTSNPNLYWYRQAAGRGLQLLFYSVGIGQISSEVPQNLSASRPQDRQFILSSKKLLLSDSGFYLCAWSVVGLLTDTQYFGPGTRLTVL.

The V gene is TRBV7-2, the J gene TRBJ2-7; D is unresolved. Trimming pared 1 base from V and 3 bases from J, leaving 4 bases between. Germline CDR1 SGHTA, CDR2 FQGNSA. There are 12 residues in the CDR3. CDR3 protein: CASSLDFYEQYF. The DNA for the CDR3 is TGTGCCAGCAGCTTAGACTTCTACGAGCAGTACTTC.

The chain employs TRBV28 and TRBJ1-1, with a tentative D call TRBD1 (5 bases). Germline assignment: CDR1 MDHEN and CDR2 SYDVKM. The CDR3 is 14 amino acids. Trimming left V 8 bases short and J 3 bases short, with 16 bases between. CDR3 amino acids: CASLPGRYDTEAFF. Here the CDR3 DNA reads TGTGCCAGCCTCCCAGGGCGATACGACACTGAAGCTTTCTTT.

V and J are TRBV7-2 and TRBJ2-3, with TRBD2 matching 10 bases. The CDR3 runs to 17 residues. Looked up from germline, CDR1 is SGHTA and CDR2 is FQGNSA. With 6 bases clipped from V and 2 bases from J, the junction kept 11 bases outside the gene matches. The CDR3 is CASSLKAGGPNTDTQYF. The CDR3 nucleotides are TGTGCCAGCAGTTTGAAAGCGGGAGGGCCCAACACAGATACGCAGTATTTT.

The chain links TRBV27 to TRBJ1-5; D not certain. V gave up 3 bases and J gave up 3 bases, with 9 bases separating them. CDR3 length equals 14 residues. Germline values: CDR1 MNHEY, CDR2 SMNVEV (reference sequence). The DNA of the CDR3 is TGTGCCAGCAGTTTGCGGGGTTACAATCAGCCCCAGCATTTT. Translation gives CASSLRGYNQPQHF.

The chain combines TRBV9 with TRBJ1-5, with D tentatively TRBD1 (6 bases). V was clipped by 0 bases and J by 4 bases, with 11 bases between them. Germline V gives CDR1 SGDLS, CDR2 YYNGEE. This CDR3 region has 15 residues. The CDR3 bases are TGTGCCAGCAGCGTAGCAGGGGCCTCTAATCAGCCCCAGCATTTT. Translation gives CASSVAGASNQPQHF.

This CDR3 reads CSVEGGQGASIQYF. CDR3 nucleotides: TGCAGCGTTGAAGGTGGACAGGGGGCATCCATTCAGTACTTC. J is TRBJ2-4 and V is TRBV29-1; TRBD1 matches at 11 bases. The CDR3 runs 14 residues. Germline CDR1 reads SQVTM; CDR2 reads ANQGSEA. V shed 1 base and J 9 bases; nucleotides not matched to a gene: 5.

The rearrangement uses TRBV7-2 and TRBJ1-1, with 9 bases lining up with TRBD1. Germline V gene lookup returns CDR1 SGHTA and CDR2 FQGNSA. The ends lost 5 bases at V and 4 bases at J; junction bases unmatched: 11. The CDR3 is made up of 16 amino acids. CDR3 amino acids: CASSLRQGGSSTEAFF. As DNA, the CDR3 is TGTGCCAGCAGCCTTCGACAGGGGGGGAGTAGCACTGAAGCTTTCTTT.

The rearrangement joins TRBV7-9 to TRBJ1-1; D remains unclear. The V and J ends lost 1 base and 4 bases respectively, with 7 bases between them. The CDR3 has 13 residues. Germline CDR1 SEHNR, CDR2 FQNEAQ (reference sequence). The CDR3 loop is CASSLGGGTEAFF. The CDR3 nucleotides are TGTGCCAGCAGCTTAGGGGGAGGCACTGAAGCTTTCTTT.

The J gene is TRBJ2-5, the V gene TRBV27, with D uncertain. V lost 0 bases and J lost 5, with 10 bases in between. Germline CDR1 MNHEY, CDR2 SMNVEV (reference sequence). The CDR3 sequence is 14 residues long. CDR3 region: CASSLSTQAETQYF. Here the CDR3 DNA reads TGTGCCAGCAGTTTATCGACCCAAGCGGAGACCCAGTACTTC.

This clone is a singleton in its sample. The V gene is TRBV19, the J gene TRBJ2-7, with a tentative D call TRBD2 (6 bases). Looked up from germline, CDR1 is LNHDA and CDR2 is SQIVND (reference sequence). V dropped 1 base and J dropped 4 bases, with 11 bases sitting between them. This CDR3 has 14 residues. The CDR3 DNA reads TGTGCCAGTAGTATAGCGGGAGAGCTTTACGAGCAGTACTTC. Translation: CASSIAGELYEQYF.

This clone was counted a few times. The chain joins TRBV4-1 to TRBJ1-3; D remains unclear. Germline CDR1 MGHRA, CDR2 YSYEKL. The CDR3 extends over 13 amino acids. V gave up 3 bases and J gave up 8 bases, with 11 bases separating them. CDR3 sequence (DNA): TGCGCCAGCAGCCAGGAATCGGGGTACACCATATATTTT. This codes for CASSQESGYTIYF.

This clone was counted a single time. The J gene is TRBJ2-1, the V gene TRBV7-9, with D unclear. The CDR3 is 15 amino acids. The germline CDR1 and CDR2 sequences are SEHNR and FQNEAQ (reference sequence). Deletions cut 5 bases from V and 5 bases from J, with 16 bases between. The chain's CDR3 is CASSRSLLRDNEQFF. CDR3 nucleotide sequence: TGTGCCAGCAGCCGCTCCCTACTAAGAGACAATGAGCAGTTCTTC.

The chain recombines TRBV28 with TRBJ2-7, with 12 nucleotides matching TRBD2. Germline V gene data show CDR1 as MDHEN and CDR2 as SYDVKM. Trimming took 3 bases from V and 2 from J; bases not matched to a gene: 11. The CDR3 sequence is 18 residues long. The CDR3 here is CASSFFGLAGKSPYEQYF. CDR3 DNA sequence: TGTGCCAGCAGTTTTTTCGGACTAGCGGGAAAATCGCCCTACGAGCAGTACTTC.

This chain uses TRBV18 with TRBJ1-1; D is undetermined. Germline CDR1 KGHSH, CDR2 LQKENI. CDR3 length: 12 residues. The ends were cut back, 4 bases at V and 5 bases at J, with 8 bases in the middle. CDR3 nucleotide sequence: TGTGCCAGCTCACGCAGATCAACTGAAGCTTTCTTT. Translation gives CASSRRSTEAFF.

The chain joins TRBV5-1 to TRBJ2-3; the match to TRBD2 covers 12 bases. The CDR3 spans 15 residues. Germline V gene data show CDR1 as SGHRS and CDR2 as YFSETQ. Trimming cost V 4 bases and J 5 bases; bases outside gene matches: 5. The CDR3 region has the DNA TGCGCCAGCAGCGAAGGACTAGCGGGGCAAGATACGCAGTATTTT. It codes for CASSEGLAGQDTQYF.

This chain links TRBV5-1 with TRBJ1-2; 10 positions agree with TRBD1. Germline trimming cut 4 bases from V and 10 bases from J; bases unmatched to any gene: 13. The CDR3 contains 15 residues. Germline V lookup: CDR1 SGHRS, CDR2 YFSETQ. DNA for the CDR3: TGCGCCAGCAGCCCGGACGGGGGACAGGGGAGGACCTACACCTTC. It is translated as CASSPDGGQGRTYTF. Full variable domain (outside the CDR3, taken from reference TRBV5-1 and TRBJ1-2): KAGVTQTPRYLIKTRGQQVTLSCSPISGHRSVSWYQQTPGQGLQFLFEYFSETQRNKGNFPGRFSGRQFSNSRSEMNVSTLELGDSALYLCASSPDGGQGRTYTFGSGTRLTVV.

This clone came up a few times. A junction end diverges from the germline sequence, so it may reflect a read error. The CDR3 reads CASSLTAGAVRNTQYF. In nucleotides, the CDR3 is TGTGCCAGCAGCCTAACAGCGGGAGCGGTGAGAAATACGCAGTATTTT. V and J are TRBV7-3 and TRBJ2-3; 8 bases agree with TRBD2. CDR1 is SGHTA and CDR2 is FQGTGA in the germline V gene. The length of the CDR3 is 16 residues.

The CDR3 loop is CASSHRAGLYGYTF. CDR3 nucleotides: TGCGCCAGCAGCCACAGGGCAGGGTTATATGGCTACACCTTC. V usage is TRBV4-1 and J usage is TRBJ1-2, with a possible D match to TRBD1 (5 bases). The germline gives CDR1 MGHRA, CDR2 YSYEKL. V was shortened by 3 bases and J by 5 bases, with 13 bases between the two germline ends. CDR3 length: 14 residues.

The chain uses TRBV5-1 and TRBJ2-3; 10 positions agree with TRBD2. This CDR3 spans 16 amino acids. Germline V gene sequence: CDR1 SGHRS, CDR2 YFSETQ. The ends lost 4 bases at V and 2 bases at J; junction bases unmatched: 7. The CDR3 loop reads CASSRVAGGSTDTQYF. The CDR3 coding sequence is TGCGCCAGCAGCCGAGTAGCGGGAGGTTCCACAGATACGCAGTATTTT.

The chain carries TRBV19 and TRBJ2-5; 8 bases are a match to TRBD1. The germline V gene has CDR1 LNHDA and CDR2 SQIVND (reference sequence). The CDR3 totals 15 residues. V shed 7 bases, J shed 0 bases, and the junction held 7 bases outside the gene matches. The CDR3 coding sequence is TGTGCCAGTACCCCGGGACAGGCTAACCAAGAGACCCAGTACTTC. This codes for CASTPGQANQETQYF. Full variable domain (outside the CDR3, taken from reference TRBV19 and TRBJ2-5): DGGITQSPKYLFRKEGQNVTLSCEQNLNHDAMYWYRQDPGQGLRLIYYSQIVNDFQKGDIAEGYSVSREKKESFPLTVTSAQKNPTAFYLCASTPGQANQETQYFGPGTRLLVL.

The V and J genes are TRBV9 and TRBJ2-3; the D is unclear. There are 14 residues in the CDR3. Trimming removed 2 bases from V and 6 bases from J, with 13 bases in between. CDR1 and CDR2 from the germline V gene are SGDLS and YYNGEE. The CDR3 DNA follows: TGTGCCAGCAGCGTCGAACCGGCGGAGGATACGCAGTATTTT. Translating gives CASSVEPAEDTQYF.

The J gene is TRBJ2-1, the V gene TRBV30, with TRBD2 matching 11 bases. Germline V gene sequence: CDR1 GTSNPN, CDR2 SVGIG (reference sequence). Trimming at V came to 3 bases and at J to 3 bases, leaving 13 bases not matched to a gene. The CDR3 covers 18 residues. CDR3 nucleotide sequence: TGTGCCTGGAGCAAATCTAGGGGGACTAGCGGAGACTACAATGAGCAGTTCTTC. Protein: CAWSKSRGTSGDYNEQFF.

The rearrangement uses TRBV9 and TRBJ2-5, with TRBD2 identical over 12 bases. Trimming at V came to 1 base and at J to 4 bases, leaving 5 bases not matched to a gene. Per germline, CDR1 SGDLS and CDR2 YYNGEE. The CDR3 is made up of 16 amino acids. The DNA of the CDR3 is TGTGCCAGCAGCGTAAGACTAGCGGGAGAGGGAGAGACCCAGTACTTC. Encoded protein: CASSVRLAGEGETQYF.

The chain employs TRBV30 and TRBJ1-3, with 8 bases aligning to TRBD1. Germline values: CDR1 GTSNPN, CDR2 SVGIG (reference sequence). The junction had 19 bases not matched to a gene; V was cut back by 8 bases and J by 7 bases. The CDR3 has 16 amino acids. The CDR3 reads CAISGGAKPGSNTIYF. For the CDR3, the DNA is TGTGCCATCTCAGGGGGCGCGAAACCTGGGAGCAACACCATATATTTT. The full variable domain, rest sourced from reference TRBV30 and TRBJ1-3, is SQTIHQWPATLVQPVGSPLSLECTVEGTSNPNLYWYRQAAGRGLQLLFYSVGIGQISSEVPQNLSASRPQDRQFILSSKKLLLSDSGFYLCAISGGAKPGSNTIYFGEGSWLTVV.

The chain links TRBV5-1 to TRBJ2-3; possibly TRBD2 for D (6 bases). Germline V gene data show CDR1 as SGHRS and CDR2 as YFSETQ. V was trimmed by 0 bases and J by 1 base, leaving 12 bases between them. The length of the CDR3 is 16 residues. This CDR3 reads CASSLGGLSRTDTQYF. CDR3 nucleotides: TGCGCCAGCAGCTTGGGGGGACTTAGCCGCACAGATACGCAGTATTTT. Filled out from reference TRBV5-1 and TRBJ2-3, the complete variable domain reads KAGVTQTPRYLIKTRGQQVTLSCSPISGHRSVSWYQQTPGQGLQFLFEYFSETQRNKGNFPGRFSGRQFSNSRSEMNVSTLELGDSALYLCASSLGGLSRTDTQYFGPGTRLTVL.

The V and J genes are TRBV7-3 and TRBJ1-1; 11 positions agree with TRBD1. The V gene's germline CDR1 is SGHTA and CDR2 FQGTGA. V dropped 5 bases and J dropped 8; count of bases not matched to a gene: 7. This CDR3 comprises 14 residues. The CDR3 here is CASSPSRTGGEAFF. The CDR3 DNA reads as TGTGCCAGCAGCCCATCCCGGACAGGGGGCGAAGCTTTCTTT.

This chain joins TRBV18 and TRBJ2-7, with D hard to call. This CDR3 is 15 amino acids long. Germline CDR1 and CDR2: KGHSH and LQKENI. Trimming cost V 3 bases and J 0 bases, with 12 bases left between them. The CDR3 sequence is CASSPAGSSSYEQYF. CDR3 nucleotides: TGTGCCAGCTCACCGGCAGGCTCGAGCTCCTACGAGCAGTACTTC.

The chain links TRBV19 to TRBJ1-2; the D gene is possibly TRBD1 (6 bases). The CDR3 length is 14 residues. V was cut by 1 base and J by 3 bases, with 9 bases left in between. Germline-derived CDR1 and CDR2 are LNHDA and SQIVND (reference sequence). The CDR3 loop reads CASSIVRGDYGYTF. CDR3 nucleotide sequence: TGTGCCAGTAGTATAGTCAGGGGTGACTATGGCTACACCTTC.

The chain joins TRBV30 to TRBJ2-7; 9 bases map to TRBD1. Unmatched junction bases numbered 4, after V lost 1 base and J lost 3 bases. CDR3 length: 14 residues. Germline CDR1 and CDR2: GTSNPN and SVGIG (reference sequence). The CDR3 sequence is CAWSEGDRVYEQYF. CDR3 bases: TGTGCCTGGAGTGAAGGGGACAGGGTCTACGAGCAGTACTTC.

The V call is TRBV10-1, the J call TRBJ2-1, with D possibly TRBD2 on 5 matching bases. Germline-derived CDR1 and CDR2 are WNHNN and SYGVQD (reference sequence). The CDR3 spans 14 residues. With 2 bases removed from V and 5 bases from J, the gap between germline ends came to 10 bases. CDR3 loop: CASSEPAGNNEQFF. The CDR3 coding sequence is TGCGCCAGCAGTGAGCCGGCGGGCAACAATGAGCAGTTCTTC.

The chain is built from TRBV5-1 and TRBJ2-1; TRBD2 matches 10 bases. After removal of 0 bases from V and 6 bases from J, the junction contained 3 bases not matched to a gene. CDR1 SGHRS and CDR2 YFSETQ come from the germline V gene. The CDR3 loop spans 15 amino acids. This CDR3 is CASSLASGRPNEQFF. The CDR3 nucleotides are TGCGCCAGCAGCTTGGCTAGCGGGAGACCCAATGAGCAGTTCTTC.